These 14 T cell receptor beta chains originate from one sample sequenced in a study of T-cell reconstitution after alpha-beta-depleted transplantation in children. A library of TCRbeta sequences, prepared with unique molecular identifiers, was generated. MiXCR, run by TCRdb on the PCR reads, gives a single entry per CDR3 protein. The sample comprises roughly 790,000 distinct CDR3 sequences, around 17% of which are singletons, and approximately 5% rests with the top ten. The specimen was PBMCs, mostly from graft donor cells, collected 360 days after TCRalphabeta/CD19-depleted stem cell transplant. These receptors all stem from a male patient aged 10-17 years who had a stem cell transplant for acute lymphoblastic leukemia, so the T cells may come from the graft donor.

This clonotype was picked up a small number of times. The gene calls are TRBV20-1 and TRBJ2-1; TRBD2 aligns across 9 bases. Germline V gene sequence: CDR1 DFQATT, CDR2 SNEGSKA (reference sequence). V was pared by 0 bases and J by 4 bases, with 4 bases of the junction left unmatched. The CDR3 spans 15 residues. The CDR3 reads CSARDRLADYNEQFF. The DNA of the CDR3 is TGCAGTGCTAGAGACCGACTAGCGGATTACAATGAGCAGTTCTTC.

The chain links TRBV12-3 or TRBV12-4 to TRBJ2-7; a possible D gene is TRBD2 (5 bases). There are 13 residues in the CDR3. Between the trimmed V and J ends, which lost 3 bases and 4 bases, there was a span of 10 bases. The CDR3 sequence: CASSFGRRYEQYF. The CDR3 bases are TGTGCCAGCAGTTTTGGGAGAAGGTACGAGCAGTACTTC.

This clonotype has at least ten counts. The rearrangement links TRBV5-1 to TRBJ2-2; D is ambiguous. V was clipped by 6 bases and J by 3 bases, with 9 bases between them. Germline V gene data show CDR1 as SGHRS and CDR2 as YFSETQ. The CDR3 runs to 13 residues. This CDR3 is CASIRPDTGELFF. The CDR3, as DNA: TGCGCCAGCATCCGGCCGGACACCGGGGAGCTGTTTTTT. The full variable domain, completed using reference TRBV5-1 and TRBJ2-2, is KAGVTQTPRYLIKTRGQQVTLSCSPISGHRSVSWYQQTPGQGLQFLFEYFSETQRNKGNFPGRFSGRQFSNSRSEMNVSTLELGDSALYLCASIRPDTGELFFGEGSRLTVL.

This clonotype was seen more than once but under ten times. V usage is TRBV2 and J usage is TRBJ1-2; TRBD1 aligns across 9 bases. This CDR3 is built from 14 residues. With 10 bases clipped from V and 3 bases from J, the junction kept 9 bases outside the gene matches. Germline values: CDR1 SNHLY, CDR2 FYNNEI. This CDR3 reads CATNRDRVDYGYTF. The CDR3 coding sequence is TGTGCCACCAATAGGGACAGGGTAGACTATGGCTACACCTTC.

This chain connects TRBV7-3 to TRBJ2-3; 13 nucleotides agree with TRBD2. The CDR3 has 17 residues. The ends lost 5 bases at V and 3 bases at J; junction bases unmatched: 8. In germline, CDR1 is SGHTA, CDR2 FQGTGA. CDR3 loop: CASSLGLAGASTDTQYF. In nucleotides, the CDR3 is TGTGCCAGCAGCCTTGGACTAGCGGGAGCTTCGACAGATACGCAGTATTTT. Full variable domain (remainder filled in from reference TRBV7-3 and TRBJ2-3): GAGVSQTPSNKVTEKGKYVELRCDPISGHTALYWYRQSLGQGPEFLIYFQGTGAADDSGLPNDRFFAVRPEGSVSTLKIQRTERGDSAVYLCASSLGLAGASTDTQYFGPGTRLTVL.

V usage is TRBV29-1 and J usage is TRBJ2-1; TRBD2 agrees at 7 bases. The V gene end was trimmed by 7 bases and the J gene end by 2 bases; junction bases not matched to a gene: 14. Germline V CDR1 and CDR2: SQVTM, ANQGSEA. CDR3 length equals 16 residues. The CDR3 sequence is CSGFHWSGKPYNEQFF. CDR3 nucleotides: TGCAGCGGTTTCCACTGGAGCGGGAAGCCCTACAATGAGCAGTTCTTC.

This clonotype occurred many times. The chain has TRBV7-9 and TRBJ1-2; a weak D match, TRBD1 (6 bases). This CDR3 has 14 amino acids. Trimming left V 3 bases short and J 0 bases short, with 8 bases between. Germline lookup yields CDR1 SEHNR and CDR2 FQNEAQ (reference sequence). The CDR3 loop is CASSFDRSNYGYTF. CDR3 sequence (DNA): TGTGCCAGCAGCTTTGACAGGTCTAACTATGGCTACACCTTC.

The rearrangement joins TRBV5-1 to TRBJ2-2, with D possibly matching TRBD2 (6 bases). The germline V gene encodes CDR1 SGHRS and CDR2 YFSETQ. This CDR3 is built from 15 residues. Trimming took 4 bases from V and 2 from J, leaving 12 bases between them. CDR3 loop: CASSALGGNTGELFF. CDR3 nucleotides: TGCGCCAGCAGCGCGCTCGGGGGAAACACCGGGGAGCTGTTTTTT. Together with reference TRBV5-1 and TRBJ2-2, the CDR3 gives the full variable domain: KAGVTQTPRYLIKTRGQQVTLSCSPISGHRSVSWYQQTPGQGLQFLFEYFSETQRNKGNFPGRFSGRQFSNSRSEMNVSTLELGDSALYLCASSALGGNTGELFFGEGSRLTVL.

V gene TRBV7-3 combines with J gene TRBJ2-3; TRBD2 is a possible D gene (5 bases). Per the germline V gene, CDR1 is SGHTA and CDR2 is FQGTGA. With 6 bases removed from V and 6 bases from J, the gap between germline ends came to 10 bases. The CDR3 extends over 12 amino acids. The DNA of the CDR3 is TGTGCCAGCAGAAAAGAGCGGGATACGCAGTATTTT. This codes for CASRKERDTQYF.

V gene TRBV5-4 combines with J gene TRBJ2-7, with D uncertain. Trimming left V 2 bases short and J 6 bases short, with 9 bases between. The CDR3 contains 12 residues. Germline CDR1 SGHNT, CDR2 YYREEE (reference sequence). The CDR3, as DNA: TGTGCCAGCAGCTTTCCGCCCTCCGAGCAGTACTTC. Translated: CASSFPPSEQYF. Full variable domain (remainder filled in from reference TRBV5-4 and TRBJ2-7): ETGVTQSPTHLIKTRGQQVTLRCSSQSGHNTVSWYQQALGQGPQFIFQYYREEENGRGNFPPRFSGLQFPNYSSELNVNALELDDSALYLCASSFPPSEQYFGPGTRLTVT.

This clonotype was counted only a few times. The J gene is TRBJ2-1, the V gene TRBV4-2, with 10 bases that match TRBD2. The CDR3 has 18 amino acids. Losses at the gene ends were 4 bases for V and 4 bases for J; bases not matched to a gene: 13. Looked up from germline, CDR1 is LGHNA and CDR2 is YNFKEQ. The CDR3 nucleotides read TGTGCCAGCAGCCCTGGCCGAGACTTAGCGGGAGGTTACAATGAGCAGTTCTTC. It translates to CASSPGRDLAGGYNEQFF.

This clonotype came up many times. The rearrangement uses TRBV20-1 and TRBJ1-3; D uncertain. V was trimmed by 1 base and J by 0 bases, leaving 10 bases between them. CDR3 length: 15 amino acids. Germline V gene lookup returns CDR1 DFQATT and CDR2 SNEGSKA (reference sequence). The CDR3 protein is CSARGSVNSGNTIYF. The CDR3 nucleotides are TGCAGTGCTAGAGGATCCGTCAACTCTGGAAACACCATATATTTT.

The chain has TRBV2 and TRBJ2-7; D may be TRBD1 or TRBD2 (5 bases each). Germline values: CDR1 SNHLY, CDR2 FYNNEI. CDR3 length equals 13 residues. The V gene lost 10 bases and the J gene lost 2 bases, with 15 bases spanning the gap. CDR3: CANQGTVAYEQYF. The CDR3 DNA reads TGTGCCAACCAAGGGACGGTGGCCTACGAGCAGTACTTC.

This clonotype came up many times. The CDR3 reads CSARAGQVKAYEQYF. The DNA of the CDR3 is TGCAGTGCTAGAGCGGGGCAGGTGAAGGCCTACGAGCAGTACTTC. The chain combines TRBV20-1 with TRBJ2-7; D is possibly TRBD1 or TRBD2 (5 bases each). Trimming took off 1 base at V and 2 bases at J, with 15 bases between the two ends. Germline CDR1 is DFQATT and CDR2 is SNEGSKA (reference sequence). The CDR3 runs 15 residues.